This TCR beta chain appears in the sequencing data of a study of shared clonotypes between healthy human individuals. On this clone itself: Its antigen is unknown. Mismatch with germline at one junction end may stem from a read error.

Naive CD8 isolation took CD45RO-negative cells positively selected for CCR7 and excluded terminally differentiated effector memory CD45RA+ cells. Findings and caveats of the study: The rarefaction results pointed to incomplete sorted-subset sequencing despite large depth. Measured sharing among donors was expected to vary with sequencing depth.

The CDR3 length is 14 residues. Germline CDR1 reads MRHNA; CDR2 reads SNTAGT. Clones were read by immunoSEQ multiplex PCR, and TCRdb kept only the in-frame ones, dropping some. The sample has almost 700,000 clones, about 91% seen once. The source of this sequence is a man aged 25 to 40 in good health. The rearrangement uses TRBV6-4 and TRBJ2-1; 10 bases map to TRBD2. Sequenced: naive CD8+ T cells sorted from blood. The CDR3 DNA reads TGTGCCAGCAGAGACTTAGCGGGAGGAGAAGAGCAGTTCTTC. Amino acid sequence: CASRDLAGGEEQFF.